These T cell receptor beta chains were read from a single sample in a study of TIL therapy for anti-PD-1-resistant metastatic lung cancer. Using immunoSEQ multiplex PCR, the repertoire was profiled, and TCRdb retains in-frame clones only, with some absent. Of tens of thousands of clones in the sample, 74% were seen once. The input for sequencing was blood, taken at baseline. These TCRs come from a woman aged 25 to 80 with non-small cell lung cancer. The CDR3 runs from the conserved cysteine through the conserved F or W. D genes are given only for firm matches. Only part of the rows carry a size: once, few, many, or a class if the clone is expanded.

TRBJ2-7 | TRBV4-2 | NA | TRBD2 | CASSPSPGLAGNEQYF | TGTGCCAGCAGCCCTTCACCGGGACTAGCGGGAAACGAGCAGTACTTC
TRBJ2-1 | TRBV7-9 | NA | NA | CASSAKVRLGNNEQFF | TGTGCCAGCAGCGCAAAAGTCCGTTTGGGTAACAATGAGCAGTTCTTC
TRBJ2-3 | TRBV7-2 | NA | TRBD2 | CASSLNPRLAGGLSHTQYF | TGTGCCAGCAGCTTAAACCCTCGACTAGCGGGAGGGCTATCCCATACGCAGTATTTT
TRBJ2-1 | TRBV19 | NA | NA | CASSIFESSYNEQFF | TGTGCCAGTAGTATATTCGAGAGCTCCTACAATGAGCAGTTCTTC
TRBJ2-2 | TRBV19 | once | NA | CASSIGHGFFGELFF | TGTGCCAGTAGTATAGGGCACGGCTTTTTCGGGGAGCTGTTTTTT
TRBJ2-5 | TRBV21-1 | NA | NA | CASSVPKETQYF | TGTGCCAGCAGCGTCCCTAAAGAGACCCAGTACTTC
TRBJ2-3 | TRBV7-8 | NA | TRBD2 | CASSLALAGADTQYF | TGTGCCAGCAGCTTAGCTCTAGCGGGTGCAGATACGCAGTATTTT
TRBJ2-1 | TRBV29-1 | NA | NA | CSVELDATLLVGEQFF | TGCAGCGTTGAGCTGGACGCAACTCTCTTAGTCGGTGAGCAGTTCTTC
TRBJ1-1 | TRBV6-5 | NA | NA | CASSSSRGEAFF | TGTGCCAGCAGTTCCTCAAGGGGGGAAGCTTTCTTT
TRBJ2-4 | TRBV11-2 | NA | TRBD2 | CASSSSASGSGIQYF | TGTGCCAGCAGCTCCTCGGCTAGCGGGAGTGGCATTCAGTACTTC
TRBJ1-5 | TRBV7-2 | NA | NA | CASSSTRGPYQPQHF | TGTGCCAGCAGCTCCACGAGGGGACCCTACCAGCCCCAGCATTTT
TRBJ1-2 | TRBV5-1 | NA | TRBD1 | CASSPGTGGDAPPYGYTF | TGCGCCAGCAGCCCCGGGACAGGGGGCGACGCGCCCCCCTATGGCTACACCTTC
TRBJ2-7 | TRBV27 | once | TRBD1 | CASSLTAPTGGEQYF | TGTGCCAGCAGTTTAACGGCCCCGACAGGGGGCGAGCAGTACTTC
TRBJ2-5 | TRBV2 | NA | NA | CASLDREGQETQYF | TGTGCCAGCCTGGACAGGGAGGGGCAAGAGACCCAGTACTTC
TRBJ2-4 | TRBV27 | NA | NA | CASSFSQGAKNIQYF | TGTGCCAGCAGTTTTTCACAGGGTGCCAAAAACATTCAGTACTTC
TRBJ2-2 | TRBV7-2 | NA | NA | CASSYRQNTGELFF | TGTGCCAGCAGTTACCGACAGAACACCGGGGAGCTGTTTTTT
TRBJ2-2 | TRBV5-8 | NA | NA | CASIYRGYTGELFF | TGTGCCAGCATATACCGAGGGTACACCGGGGAGCTGTTTTTT
TRBJ2-7 | TRBV10-1 | NA | NA | CASLTGFSSYEQYF | TGCGCCAGCTTGACTGGGTTTAGCTCCTACGAGCAGTACTTC
TRBJ1-4 | TRBV28 | few | NA | CASRLGGAGNEKLFF | TGTGCCAGCAGGCTAGGAGGGGCGGGTAATGAAAAACTGTTTTTT
TRBJ2-2 | TRBV30 | once | NA | CASGRTDTGELFF | TGTGCCTCCGGAAGGACTGACACCGGGGAGCTGTTTTTT
TRBJ2-7 | TRBV5-1 | NA | TRBD1 | CASSLGRPGQGYEQYF | TGCGCCAGCAGCTTGGGGAGGCCGGGACAGGGGTACGAGCAGTACTTC
TRBJ1-2 | TRBV2 | NA | NA | CASIRGPGDYGYTF | TGTGCCAGCATTAGGGGACCAGGGGACTATGGCTACACCTTC
TRBJ2-7 | TRBV10-3 | NA | NA | CAISAEDSSYEQYF | TGTGCCATCAGTGCGGAGGACTCTTCCTACGAGCAGTACTTC
TRBJ1-2 | TRBV9 | NA | NA | CASSVDGTPGYGYTF | TGTGCCAGCAGCGTAGATGGGACGCCTGGCTATGGCTACACCTTC
TRBJ2-5 | TRBV5-6 | NA | NA | CASSLEEVQETQYF | TGTGCCAGCAGCTTGGAGGAGGTCCAAGAGACCCAGTACTTC
TRBJ2-1 | TRBV29-1 | NA | NA | CSVWETSYNEQFF | TGCAGCGTTTGGGAGACTAGTTACAATGAGCAGTTCTTC
TRBJ2-4 | TRBV6-1 | NA | NA | CASLALKESPNIQYF | TGTGCCAGCCTAGCGCTAAAGGAGTCTCCAAACATTCAGTACTTC
TRBJ2-2 | TRBV19 | NA | TRBD2 | CASRPGLANTGELFF | TGTGCCAGTAGACCGGGACTAGCGAACACCGGGGAGCTGTTTTTT
TRBJ1-2 | TRBV6-1 | NA | NA | CASSDGGLYGYTF | TGTGCCAGCAGTGATGGGGGCCTCTATGGCTACACCTTC
TRBJ1-1 | TRBV19 | few | NA | CASNLRGLRGTEAFF | TGTGCCAGTAATCTCAGGGGACTTCGTGGCACTGAAGCTTTCTTT
TRBJ2-7 | TRBV14 | few | NA | CASSYGSEQYF | TGTGCCAGCAGCTACGGGAGCGAGCAGTACTTC
TRBJ1-4 | TRBV15 | NA | NA | CATSRARWGKLFF | TGTGCCACCAGCAGGGCGAGGTGGGGAAAACTGTTTTTT
TRBJ2-5 | TRBV6-4 | NA | TRBD2 | CASSRLAGGLETQYF | TGTGCCAGCAGTAGACTAGCGGGAGGTCTAGAGACCCAGTACTTC
TRBJ1-1 | TRBV7-9 | NA | TRBD1 | CASSLGRGQGGTEAFF | TGTGCCAGCAGCTTAGGTAGGGGACAGGGGGGTACTGAAGCTTTCTTT
TRBJ1-1 | TRBV5-1 | NA | NA | CASSRGQGTEAFF | TGCGCCAGCTCCCGGGGCCAGGGCACTGAAGCTTTCTTT
TRBJ2-7 | TRBV7-9 | NA | TRBD2 | CASTSREGVYEQYF | TGTGCCAGCACCTCAAGGGAGGGAGTTTACGAGCAGTACTTC
TRBJ2-1 | TRBV5-4 | NA | NA | CASSLATYNEQFF | TGTGCCAGCAGCTTAGCGACCTACAATGAGCAGTTCTTC
TRBJ1-1 | TRBV7-8 | NA | NA | CASSFGGTLNTEAFF | TGTGCCAGCAGCTTCGGGGGAACATTGAACACTGAAGCTTTCTTT
TRBJ2-7 | TRBV14 | few | NA | CASSQGWNEQYF | TGTGCCAGCAGCCAAGGGTGGAACGAGCAGTACTTC
TRBJ2-7 | TRBV6-1 | NA | TRBD2 | CATKVPRLAGNEQYF | TGTGCCACCAAAGTACCGAGACTAGCCGGTAACGAGCAGTACTTC
TRBJ2-1 | TRBV5-1 | once | NA | CASSLGDSYNEQFF | TGCGCCAGCAGCCTGGGAGACTCCTACAATGAGCAGTTCTTC
TRBJ2-2 | TRBV7-2 | NA | TRBD2 | CASSLGGRWGGELFF | TGTGCCAGCAGCTTAGGCGGGAGGTGGGGCGGGGAGCTGTTTTTT
TRBJ2-7 | TRBV5-1 | NA | NA | CASSLRADRIDEQYF | TGCGCCAGCAGCTTGAGGGCGGACCGAATCGACGAGCAGTACTTC
TRBJ2-3 | TRBV9 | NA | NA | CASSVGRLQDTQYF | TGTGCCAGCAGCGTAGGTAGGCTGCAAGATACGCAGTATTTT
TRBJ2-2 | TRBV9 | few | NA | CASSVGHYGGGELFF | TGTGCCAGCAGCGTGGGCCACTACGGGGGCGGGGAGCTGTTTTTT
TRBJ2-7 | TRBV10-3 | NA | TRBD2 | CAISDSGSTEQYF | TGTGCCATCAGTGATAGCGGGTCGACCGAGCAGTACTTC
TRBJ1-4 | TRBV5-4 | NA | NA | CASSPDRVNEKLFF | TGTGCCAGCAGCCCCGACAGAGTTAATGAAAAACTGTTTTTT
TRBJ1-5 | TRBV7-9 | medium-sized | NA | CASSPGKGPNQPQHF | TGTGCCAGCAGCCCAGGGAAGGGGCCCAATCAGCCCCAGCATTTT
TRBJ1-2 | TRBV27 | few | TRBD1 | CASSPRDSGLYGYTF | TGTGCCAGCAGTCCCCGGGACAGTGGACTCTATGGCTACACCTTC
TRBJ2-7 | TRBV10-2 | once | NA | CASTPASVGAYEQYF | TGCGCCAGCACCCCCGCTAGTGTAGGGGCCTACGAGCAGTACTTC